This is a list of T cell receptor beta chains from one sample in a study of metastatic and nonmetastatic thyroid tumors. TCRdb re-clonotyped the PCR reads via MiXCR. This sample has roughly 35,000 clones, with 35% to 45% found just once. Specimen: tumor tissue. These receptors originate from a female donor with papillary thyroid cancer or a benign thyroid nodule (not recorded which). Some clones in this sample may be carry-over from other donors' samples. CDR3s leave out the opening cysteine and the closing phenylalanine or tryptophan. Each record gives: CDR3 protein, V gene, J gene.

CDR3aa: SARDRTEVLQETQY
v_gene: TRBV20-1
j_gene: TRBJ2-5

CDR3aa: ASSDSPGGVNSPLH
v_gene: TRBV6-4
j_gene: TRBJ1-6

CDR3aa: ASSLLAGETGEQF
v_gene: TRBV6-2/TRBV6-3
j_gene: TRBJ2-1

CDR3aa: ASSLSTISNYGYT
v_gene: TRBV16
j_gene: TRBJ1-2

CDR3aa: ATISPISPLH
v_gene: TRBV15
j_gene: TRBJ1-6

CDR3aa: ASSVRGPYEQY
v_gene: TRBV6-1
j_gene: TRBJ2-7

CDR3aa: SARPSSGLLGTQY
v_gene: TRBV20-1
j_gene: TRBJ2-3

CDR3aa: ASSASGVDTQY
v_gene: TRBV12-3/TRBV12-4
j_gene: TRBJ2-3

CDR3aa: ASRTSGYNEQF
v_gene: TRBV28
j_gene: TRBJ2-1

CDR3aa: ASSLGQSQETQY
v_gene: TRBV7-2
j_gene: TRBJ2-5

CDR3aa: SARDRGSATGELF
v_gene: TRBV20-1
j_gene: TRBJ2-2

CDR3aa: ASSLEAGGVGQY
v_gene: TRBV27
j_gene: TRBJ2-7

CDR3aa: ASSEASGSSYNEQF
v_gene: TRBV2
j_gene: TRBJ2-1

CDR3aa: ASLTQLGRDEQF
v_gene: TRBV28
j_gene: TRBJ2-1

CDR3aa: ASSETLEGVRTEAF
v_gene: TRBV6-1
j_gene: TRBJ1-1

CDR3aa: ASSEVISVQPQH
v_gene: TRBV10-2
j_gene: TRBJ1-5

CDR3aa: ASSLAPMGTSYNEQF
v_gene: TRBV7-2
j_gene: TRBJ2-1

CDR3aa: ASTEDRDQPQH
v_gene: TRBV6-1
j_gene: TRBJ1-5

CDR3aa: ASSPTTDREEAQY
v_gene: TRBV19
j_gene: TRBJ2-5

CDR3aa: ASRTGQEGYGYT
v_gene: TRBV28
j_gene: TRBJ1-2

CDR3aa: ASKDGTVPLSTDTQY
v_gene: TRBV28
j_gene: TRBJ2-3

CDR3aa: ASNLSGGGGEAF
v_gene: TRBV12-3/TRBV12-4
j_gene: TRBJ1-1

CDR3aa: SAKGRYSNQPQH
v_gene: TRBV20-1
j_gene: TRBJ1-5

CDR3aa: ASSQQTTRTDTQY
v_gene: TRBV14
j_gene: TRBJ2-3

CDR3aa: ASSEVGADYGYT
v_gene: TRBV2
j_gene: TRBJ1-2

CDR3aa: ASSLALRGGIEQETQY
v_gene: TRBV7-2
j_gene: TRBJ2-5

CDR3aa: ASSGAGQDEQY
v_gene: TRBV6-1
j_gene: TRBJ2-7

CDR3aa: ASGTGPTGELF
v_gene: TRBV2
j_gene: TRBJ2-2

CDR3aa: ASSDRAGELF
v_gene: TRBV19
j_gene: TRBJ2-2

CDR3aa: AWSPVGGNEQF
v_gene: TRBV30
j_gene: TRBJ2-1

CDR3aa: ASSSLRVGANVLT
v_gene: TRBV7-9
j_gene: TRBJ2-6

CDR3aa: ATSDDQTHSYNEQF
v_gene: TRBV24-1
j_gene: TRBJ2-1

CDR3aa: ASSDSGTGELF
v_gene: TRBV6-4
j_gene: TRBJ2-2

CDR3aa: ASSYRGSYEQY
v_gene: TRBV5-1
j_gene: TRBJ2-7

CDR3aa: ASSATGVGAQP
v_gene: TRBV6-1
j_gene: TRBJ1-2

CDR3aa: ASRTSGGETQY
v_gene: TRBV19
j_gene: TRBJ2-5

CDR3aa: ASSFQSYSTDTQY
v_gene: TRBV5-8
j_gene: TRBJ2-3

CDR3aa: AISESIQGSSNYGYT
v_gene: TRBV10-3
j_gene: TRBJ1-2

CDR3aa: ASSLYRQGVSYEQY
v_gene: TRBV5-1
j_gene: TRBJ2-7

CDR3aa: ASSRAAPDSFPNEQF
v_gene: TRBV14
j_gene: TRBJ2-1

CDR3aa: ASRSGTTNQPQH
v_gene: TRBV6-1
j_gene: TRBJ1-5

CDR3aa: ASSIRPGTAASYEQY
v_gene: TRBV12-3/TRBV12-4
j_gene: TRBJ2-7

CDR3aa: ASSRDRGYEQY
v_gene: TRBV5-1
j_gene: TRBJ2-7

CDR3aa: ASSLEQDQPQH
v_gene: TRBV7-2
j_gene: TRBJ1-5

CDR3aa: ATSTYGGTNYGYT
v_gene: TRBV15
j_gene: TRBJ1-2

CDR3aa: ASSPRGVVAYEQY
v_gene: TRBV28
j_gene: TRBJ2-7

CDR3aa: ASSETGTGFYEQY
v_gene: TRBV10-2
j_gene: TRBJ2-7

CDR3aa: ASSSLAGGQF
v_gene: TRBV7-9
j_gene: TRBJ2-1

CDR3aa: ASSFRGNEQF
v_gene: TRBV7-3
j_gene: TRBJ2-1

CDR3aa: ASSGGGLPGANVLT
v_gene: TRBV6-1
j_gene: TRBJ2-6

CDR3aa: ASSFGQHNSPLH
v_gene: TRBV6-5
j_gene: TRBJ1-6

CDR3aa: SATPGRINQPQQ
v_gene: TRBV20-1
j_gene: TRBJ1-5

CDR3aa: SASKGGGGPEAF
v_gene: TRBV20-1
j_gene: TRBJ1-1

CDR3aa: ASSVGIAGDNEQF
v_gene: TRBV9
j_gene: TRBJ2-1

CDR3aa: ASSLSLWGSPLH
v_gene: TRBV12-3/TRBV12-4
j_gene: TRBJ1-6

CDR3aa: SASDRVYEQY
v_gene: TRBV20-1
j_gene: TRBJ2-7

CDR3aa: ASSIESPGLAGQETQY
v_gene: TRBV19
j_gene: TRBJ2-5